The 16 T cell receptor beta chains below come from one sample, sequenced in a study of T-cell memory formation after mild COVID-19. TCRdb called the 5' RACE reads again in MiXCR, with one record for every CDR3 protein. This table has 450,000 or so distinct CDR3 sequences, more than 20% appearing once. Sequencing was done on a sample of PBMCs or a T cell subset sorted from them (not recorded which). Receptors were obtained from an adult woman who had mild COVID-19 (a few samples of this study predate the infection). Cell type and time point are not known.

This clonotype was observed a handful of times. The CDR3 DNA reads TGTGCCACCAGTGACCCAACAGGGCCCGGTGAGACCCAGTACTTC. This codes for CATSDPTGPGETQYF. V gene TRBV24-1 combines with J gene TRBJ2-5, with a tentative D call TRBD1 (6 bases). V shed 4 bases and J shed 5 bases, with 16 bases lying between them. Germline CDR1 and CDR2: KGHDR and SFDVKD. The CDR3 spans 15 residues.

In its sample, this clonotype was seen a few times. The J gene is TRBJ1-2, the V gene TRBV4-1, with 8 bases lining up with TRBD1. Germline loops: CDR1 MGHRA, CDR2 YSYEKL. V shed 0 bases and J 3 bases; nucleotides not matched to a gene: 6. The CDR3 sequence is 16 residues long. The CDR3 loop reads CASSQDAQGGYYGYTF. The CDR3 coding sequence is TGCGCCAGCAGCCAAGATGCACAGGGGGGATACTATGGCTACACCTTC.

Only a few counts were recorded for this clonotype. The V call is TRBV12-3 or TRBV12-4, the J call TRBJ2-5, with D unresolved. The ends were cut back, 4 bases at V and 7 bases at J, with 19 bases in the middle. This CDR3 region has 15 residues. The chain's CDR3 is CASSSRLSSPGTQYF. The CDR3 bases are TGTGCCAGCAGTTCCCGGCTGTCCAGCCCCGGGACCCAGTACTTC.

This rearrangement joins TRBV5-5 to TRBJ2-1; D is ambiguous. The CDR3 has 15 residues. V was pared by 2 bases and J by 0 bases, with 9 bases between. The germline V gene has CDR1 SGHKS and CDR2 YYEKEE (reference sequence). DNA for the CDR3: TGTGCCAGCAGCTTTGGTCAGAGCTCCTACAATGAGCAGTTCTTC. Translated: CASSFGQSSYNEQFF.

This clonotype was found a few times. The V gene is TRBV7-9, the J gene TRBJ1-2, with D possibly being TRBD1 (6 bases). This CDR3 has 13 residues. V dropped 5 bases and J dropped 7 bases, with 14 bases sitting between them. CDR1 is SEHNR, CDR2 FQNEAQ, per germline (reference sequence). CDR3 sequence reads: CASSLQGTGGYTF. The CDR3 DNA reads TGTGCCAGCAGCCTACAGGGAACGGGTGGCTACACCTTC.

The chain links TRBV20-1 to TRBJ1-5, with D possibly being TRBD1 (5 bases). Germline V gives CDR1 DFQATT, CDR2 SNEGSKA (reference sequence). V was shortened by 3 bases and J by 0 bases, with 18 bases between the two germline ends. The CDR3 covers 17 residues. The chain's CDR3 is CSARDTGKRYSNQPQHF. CDR3 sequence (DNA): TGCAGTGCTAGGGACACCGGGAAGAGGTATAGCAATCAGCCCCAGCATTTT.

This chain joins TRBV7-2 and TRBJ2-1; TRBD2 matches 8 bases. Germline-derived CDR1 and CDR2 are SGHTA and FQGNSA. The CDR3 extends over 18 amino acids. The V segment lost 5 bases and the J segment 2 bases; nucleotides outside the gene matches: 14. CDR3 DNA sequence: TGTGCCAGCAGCCACAGGAGGGCTAGCGGGTTACCCTACAATGAGCAGTTCTTC. Protein sequence: CASSHRRASGLPYNEQFF.

This clonotype was found a few times. The CDR3 DNA reads TGCGCCAGCAGCTCCGGGACACCCAACACTGAAGCTTTCTTT. This sequence encodes CASSSGTPNTEAFF. The rearrangement uses TRBV5-1 and TRBJ1-1, with D possibly being TRBD1 (6 bases). The ends were cut back, 3 bases at V and 2 bases at J, with 11 bases in the middle. The CDR3 is 14 amino acids. The V gene's germline CDR1 is SGHRS and CDR2 YFSETQ. Filled out from reference TRBV5-1 and TRBJ1-1, the complete variable domain reads KAGVTQTPRYLIKTRGQQVTLSCSPISGHRSVSWYQQTPGQGLQFLFEYFSETQRNKGNFPGRFSGRQFSNSRSEMNVSTLELGDSALYLCASSSGTPNTEAFFGQGTRLTVV.

This clonotype was seen more than once but under ten times. The chain couples TRBV10-3 to TRBJ2-1; 13 bases match TRBD2. The CDR3 is 15 amino acids. The V gene end was trimmed by 4 bases and the J gene end by 6 bases; junction bases not matched to a gene: 3. Germline loops: CDR1 ENHRY, CDR2 SYGVKD. CDR3 protein: CAISGTSGGGNEQFF. CDR3 nucleotides: TGTGCCATCAGTGGGACTAGCGGGGGAGGCAATGAGCAGTTCTTC.

This clonotype came up a few times. The chain recombines TRBV5-1 with TRBJ2-3; 13 bases are a match to TRBD2. The ends lost 0 bases at V and 2 bases at J; junction bases unmatched: 3. The CDR3 covers 17 residues. Germline V gives CDR1 SGHRS, CDR2 YFSETQ. The CDR3 protein is CASSLDGTSGDTDTQYF. The DNA for the CDR3 is TGCGCCAGCAGCTTGGACGGGACTAGCGGGGACACAGATACGCAGTATTTT.

The V gene is TRBV6-5, the J gene TRBJ2-1, with D perhaps matching TRBD1 (7 bases). V gave up 6 bases and J gave up 8 bases, with 17 bases separating them. This CDR3 comprises 14 residues. Germline CDR1 MNHEY, CDR2 SVGAGI. The CDR3 nucleotides read TGTGCCAGCAGCCGACAGGGAGGCGTCGATGAGCAGTTCTTC. This codes for CASSRQGGVDEQFF.

CDR3 amino acids: CASRSGHTIYF. DNA of the CDR3: TGTGCCAGCAGGTCCGGTCACACCATATATTTT. The rearrangement joins TRBV12-3 or TRBV12-4 to TRBJ1-3; no clear D gene. The CDR3 is 11 amino acids. Trimming stripped 6 bases from V and 8 bases from J, with 8 bases between.

The sample holds a few counts of this clonotype. The V gene is TRBV12-3 or TRBV12-4, the J gene TRBJ1-1; 8 bases line up with TRBD1. With 6 bases clipped from V and 6 bases from J, the junction kept 6 bases outside the gene matches. This CDR3 region has 13 residues. As DNA, the CDR3 is TGTGCCAGCAGAAGACAGGGGTTTTCTGAAGCTTTCTTT. Translated, it gives CASRRQGFSEAFF.

The chain is built from TRBV20-1 and TRBJ1-5; TRBD1 is a possible D gene (5 bases). V was shortened by 0 bases and J by 3 bases, with 18 bases between the two germline ends. In germline, CDR1 is DFQATT, CDR2 SNEGSKA (reference sequence). This CDR3 is 17 amino acids long. The CDR3 coding sequence is TGCAGTGCTAGAGATGGGGGGGTCGGGGCGCACAATCAGCCCCAGCATTTT. Translation gives CSARDGGVGAHNQPQHF.

This clonotype was seen only a few times. This sequence joins TRBV7-9 and TRBJ1-6; 7 bases are a match to TRBD1. The CDR3 extends over 12 amino acids. Trimming at V came to 5 bases and at J to 14 bases, leaving 6 bases not matched to a gene. The V gene's germline CDR1 is SEHNR and CDR2 FQNEAQ (reference sequence). The CDR3 DNA is TGTGCCAGCAGCCAACCCCAGGGGGCCCTCCACTTT. Translation: CASSQPQGALHF.

V usage is TRBV7-9 and J usage is TRBJ1-6; 7 bases line up with TRBD1. The CDR3 is 15 amino acids. CDR1 is SEHNR and CDR2 is FQNEAQ in the germline V gene (reference sequence). After removal of 5 bases from V and 9 bases from J, the junction contained 10 bases not matched to a gene. CDR3 region: CASSADTGAFSPLHF. Written as DNA, the CDR3 is TGTGCCAGCAGCGCTGATACAGGGGCTTTTTCACCCCTCCACTTT. Drawing the rest from reference TRBV7-9 and TRBJ1-6, the complete variable domain is DTGVSQNPRHKITKRGQNVTFRCDPISEHNRLYWYRQTLGQGPEFLTYFQNEAQLEKSRLLSDRFSAERPKGSFSTLEIQRTEQGDSAMYLCASSADTGAFSPLHFGNGTRLTVT.